The present entry profiles one TCR beta chain with its context. Its antigen has not been determined. The input lacks base qualities; no much larger clone sits a single base away. The protocol used for the library was PCR. These reads were obtained on an Illumina HiSeq 4000. High-throughput sequencing was used to profile the TCR beta-chain CDR3 region of every patient. Concerning the study's data processing: Drawing on CDR3 differences between clinicopathological groups, the researchers built a classifier meant to tell apart patients with distant-metastatic papillary thyroid cancer. The Shannon index was used to assess repertoire diversity, and the Morisita-Horn index was used to assess tumor-blood repertoire similarity. TCRdb passed the public sequencing reads through fastp at Q25 and MiXCR, retaining productive beta sequences. These V and J calls derive from TCRdb rather than the authors' analysis. Within this sample are approximately 7,000 clones, with 39% of them counted one time only. Of the sample, roughly 21% falls within the top ten clones.

No treatment had been received by any patient before thyroid surgery. Using T-cell receptor beta sequencing, the study looked back at clinical samples from patients collected from about 2011 to 2019. The data belong to a study of metastatic and nonmetastatic thyroid tumors (TCRdb year 2020). The study in broad terms: The researchers compared repertoires between peripheral blood samples and tumor or nodule tissue samples from patients with malignant or benign thyroid disease. Study-wide findings and limitations: In both blood and tumor samples, malignant tumors were reported to have significantly higher TCR beta diversity than benign nodules.

In the germline V gene (reference sequence), CDR1 corresponds to DFQATT and CDR2 to SNEGSKA. Trimming at the junction amounts to 5 bases on V and 4 bases on J, and the germline ends lie 17 bases apart. Including cysteine and phenylalanine, the CDR3 has 14 amino acids. This entry keeps only the CDR3 DNA: 42 bases, framed from base 1. The sample comprised tumor tissue. This chain joins TRBV20-1 to TRBJ1-1, with no confident D gene call. This TCR was sampled from a female donor with papillary thyroid cancer or a benign thyroid nodule (not recorded which). Some clones in this sample may be carry-over from other donors' samples. The sequenced DNA: TGCAGTGCTTTGTATGGATCGCGGGGCACTGAAGCTTTCTTT. This gives the protein CSALYGSRGTEAFF.